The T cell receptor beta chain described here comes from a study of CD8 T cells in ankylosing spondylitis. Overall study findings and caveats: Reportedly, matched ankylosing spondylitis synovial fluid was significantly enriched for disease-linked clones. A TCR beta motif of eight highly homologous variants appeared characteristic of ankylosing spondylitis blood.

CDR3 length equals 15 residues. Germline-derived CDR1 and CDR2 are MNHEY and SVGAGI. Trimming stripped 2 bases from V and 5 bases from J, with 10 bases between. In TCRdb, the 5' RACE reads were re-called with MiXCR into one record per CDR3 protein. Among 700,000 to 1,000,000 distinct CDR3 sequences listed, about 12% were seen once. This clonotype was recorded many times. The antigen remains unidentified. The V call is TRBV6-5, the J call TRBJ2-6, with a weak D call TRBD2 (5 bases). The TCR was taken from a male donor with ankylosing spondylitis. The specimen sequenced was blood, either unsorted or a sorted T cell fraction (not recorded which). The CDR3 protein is CASSYRGARANVLTF. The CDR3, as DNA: TGTGCCAGCAGTTACCGGGGAGCCAGGGCCAACGTCCTGACTTTC.